The text below deals with one TCR beta chain. The specificity of this receptor is unknown. No much larger clone exists at a distance of one base, and base qualities are not known. The library was made by the immunoSEQ multiplex PCR assay. As for how the authors treated the data: A statistical classification framework was built for diagnosing cytomegalovirus status from the catalog of TCR beta chain sequences. TCRdb provides this immuneACCESS table in a form limited to in-frame rearrangements. Some clones are lacking; in checked studies, under half of them reflect an unresolved V gene, and why the rest are absent is not known. The DNA gave D and trimming, while V, J and clone size come from that table. A total of 250,000 to 300,000 clones appear in this sample, about 90% of them only once. The ten largest account for more than 0.35% of the sample. This sample is drawn from a study of cytomegalovirus exposure and HLA in healthy donors (dated by TCRdb to about 2017). Some background on the complete study: The 650 to 750 repertoires of the first cohort and the roughly 120 validation repertoires were produced on the same platform, according to a later analysis. Besides the first cohort of 550 to 750 subjects, a separate validation cohort made up of 120 different subjects was used. To predict cytomegalovirus infection status, the study combined high-throughput TCR immunosequencing, statistical association of individual TCRs with disease status, and machine learning. The study was designed to test whether signatures of past pathogen exposure could be identified by cataloging public T cell receptors. Findings and caveats that apply to the study as a whole: In both the original and validation cohorts, the classifier was reported to diagnose cytomegalovirus status with high specificity and sensitivity. A later analysis found that TCRs clustered in the first cohort also tended to co-occur in the 120 validation repertoires, with more than 90% of cluster scores above 0. A total of roughly 160 TCR beta chains were listed by the study as associated with cytomegalovirus. Across donors, most TCR sequences were observed very rarely, whereas some public TCRs were present in many individuals. A later analysis had no HLA typing for the validation cohort, so co-occurrence there was scored across all 130 or so repertoires. In vitro tests confirmed that three of the cytomegalovirus-associated TCR beta chains recognize cytomegalovirus antigens. The authors suggested that the approach could potentially be generalized to other disease states and immunological phenotypes.

Relative to germline, V is missing 8 bases and J is missing 4 bases, with 2 bases of the junction outside any gene match. From cysteine to phenylalanine, the CDR3 is 13 amino acids long. Only the CDR3 DNA stays, 39 bases, in frame from base 1. Via the germline V gene, CDR1 is MDHEN and CDR2 SYDVKM. The donors belonged to the validation cohort of around 110 subjects, which was separate from the 666-subject first cohort. The rearranged segments are TRBV28 and TRBJ2-5, and TRBD2 matches 12 of the central bases. The sequence derives from a young woman in good health and CMV-seronegative. The specimen was PBMCs. The sequenced DNA: TGTGCCAGCCGGACTAGCGGGGTAGAGACCCAGTACTTC. Its amino acids are CASRTSGVETQYF.